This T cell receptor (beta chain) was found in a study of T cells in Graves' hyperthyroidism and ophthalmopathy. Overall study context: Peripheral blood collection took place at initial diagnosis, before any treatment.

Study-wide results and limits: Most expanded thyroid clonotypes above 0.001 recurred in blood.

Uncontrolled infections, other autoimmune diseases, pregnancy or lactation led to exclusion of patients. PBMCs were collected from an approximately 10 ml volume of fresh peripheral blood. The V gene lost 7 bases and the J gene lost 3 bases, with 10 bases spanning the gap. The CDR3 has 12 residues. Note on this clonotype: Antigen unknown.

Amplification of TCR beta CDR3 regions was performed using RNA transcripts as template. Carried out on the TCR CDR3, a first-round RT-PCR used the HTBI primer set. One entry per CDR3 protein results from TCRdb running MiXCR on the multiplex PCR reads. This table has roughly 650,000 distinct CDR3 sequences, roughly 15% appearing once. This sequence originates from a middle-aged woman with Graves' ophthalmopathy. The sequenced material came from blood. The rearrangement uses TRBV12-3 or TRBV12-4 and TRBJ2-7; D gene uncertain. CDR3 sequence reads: CASTKGNYEQYF. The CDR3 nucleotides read TGTGCCAGCACCAAGGGTAACTACGAGCAGTACTTC.